This passage covers 6 T cell receptor beta chains from one sample sequenced in a study of read filtering for tumor transcriptome and immune sequencing. The library was built from about 400 ng RNA with molecular barcoded adaptors for alpha/delta and beta/gamma chains. Via MiXCR, TCRdb re-called the reads, giving one row per CDR3 protein. Seen here are approximately 150,000 distinct CDR3 sequences, 13% observed once, and the top ten hold 8.4%. Sequencing used a population of CD138-negative cells sorted from bone marrow. The receptors derive from a donor at least 40 years old with multiple myeloma.

This clonotype was picked up many times. This chain connects TRBV18 to TRBJ2-1, with 10 bases that match TRBD2. V dropped 6 bases and J dropped 4; count of bases not matched to a gene: 12. The CDR3 spans 17 residues. The germline V gene encodes CDR1 KGHSH and CDR2 LQKENI. The CDR3 coding sequence is TGTGCCAGCTCGCAGCAAGCGGGAGGGCTAGATTACAATGAGCAGTTCTTC. This codes for CASSQQAGGLDYNEQFF.

This clonotype came up many times. The gene calls are TRBV5-1 and TRBJ2-3; no clear D gene. Germline V CDR1 and CDR2: SGHRS, YFSETQ. Trimming shortened V by 3 bases and J by 4 bases, and 15 bases separated the two germline ends. The CDR3 sequence is 15 residues long. CDR3 bases: TGCGCCAGCAGCTCCCGGGCCCTTGGCGCAGATACGCAGTATTTT. It yields the protein CASSSRALGADTQYF.

This clonotype was detected only a few times. This chain links TRBV30 with TRBJ1-1, with 8 bases lining up with TRBD1. V shed 0 bases, J shed 5 bases, and the junction held 8 bases outside the gene matches. The CDR3 has 15 residues. Germline CDR1 reads GTSNPN; CDR2 reads SVGIG (reference sequence). In nucleotides, the CDR3 is TGTGCCTGGAGTGTAGGACAGGGCTTGGTTACTGAAGCTTTCTTT. Its protein product is CAWSVGQGLVTEAFF.

The DNA for the CDR3 is TGCGCCAGCCGGGCCTCTGTGGGCTCTGGAAACACCATATATTTT. Its translation is CASRASVGSGNTIYF. J is TRBJ1-3 and V is TRBV10-2, with D uncertain. V lost 8 bases to trimming and J lost 0 bases, with 14 bases between them. From germline, CDR1 is WSHSY and CDR2 SAAADI. The CDR3 loop spans 15 amino acids.

Note on this clonotype: This may be a read error: a much more frequent sequence differs by one nucleotide. The chain combines TRBV28 with TRBJ1-5, with a possible D match to TRBD1 (6 bases). CDR3 size: 16 residues. The germline gives CDR1 MDHEN, CDR2 SYDVKM. This CDR3 is CASSPGGDRRNQPRHF. The CDR3 DNA sequence: TGTGCCAGCAGCCCCGGGGGCGACAGACGCAATCAGCCCCGGCATTTT.

This clonotype has ten or more counts. The chain has TRBV7-9 and TRBJ2-5, with D perhaps matching TRBD1 (6 bases). CDR1 is SEHNR, CDR2 FQNEAQ, per germline (reference sequence). The CDR3 totals 15 residues. V lost 4 bases to trimming and J lost 1 base, with 13 bases between them. In DNA, the CDR3 is TGTGCCAGCAGCTCCGCCGGGACATTCCAAGAGACCCAGTACTTC. This codes for CASSSAGTFQETQYF.